This TCR beta chain is from a study of blood T cell repertoires in COVID-19. Trimming took off 6 bases at V and 7 bases at J, with 7 bases between the two ends. Germline-derived CDR1 and CDR2 are MNHEY and SMNVEV (reference sequence). The CDR3 length is 11 residues. Assay used: immunoSEQ multiplex PCR; TCRdb lists only in-frame clones, some missing. The table includes some 150,000 clones, more than 65% detected once. The V call is TRBV27, the J call TRBJ2-1; D may be TRBD2 (5 bases). Material: peripheral blood. The receptor's source is a woman in her forties or fifties with acute or convalescent COVID-19. Here the CDR3 DNA reads TGTGCCAGCAGGAGGGCAAATGAGCAGTTCTTC. Translated, it gives CASRRANEQFF.